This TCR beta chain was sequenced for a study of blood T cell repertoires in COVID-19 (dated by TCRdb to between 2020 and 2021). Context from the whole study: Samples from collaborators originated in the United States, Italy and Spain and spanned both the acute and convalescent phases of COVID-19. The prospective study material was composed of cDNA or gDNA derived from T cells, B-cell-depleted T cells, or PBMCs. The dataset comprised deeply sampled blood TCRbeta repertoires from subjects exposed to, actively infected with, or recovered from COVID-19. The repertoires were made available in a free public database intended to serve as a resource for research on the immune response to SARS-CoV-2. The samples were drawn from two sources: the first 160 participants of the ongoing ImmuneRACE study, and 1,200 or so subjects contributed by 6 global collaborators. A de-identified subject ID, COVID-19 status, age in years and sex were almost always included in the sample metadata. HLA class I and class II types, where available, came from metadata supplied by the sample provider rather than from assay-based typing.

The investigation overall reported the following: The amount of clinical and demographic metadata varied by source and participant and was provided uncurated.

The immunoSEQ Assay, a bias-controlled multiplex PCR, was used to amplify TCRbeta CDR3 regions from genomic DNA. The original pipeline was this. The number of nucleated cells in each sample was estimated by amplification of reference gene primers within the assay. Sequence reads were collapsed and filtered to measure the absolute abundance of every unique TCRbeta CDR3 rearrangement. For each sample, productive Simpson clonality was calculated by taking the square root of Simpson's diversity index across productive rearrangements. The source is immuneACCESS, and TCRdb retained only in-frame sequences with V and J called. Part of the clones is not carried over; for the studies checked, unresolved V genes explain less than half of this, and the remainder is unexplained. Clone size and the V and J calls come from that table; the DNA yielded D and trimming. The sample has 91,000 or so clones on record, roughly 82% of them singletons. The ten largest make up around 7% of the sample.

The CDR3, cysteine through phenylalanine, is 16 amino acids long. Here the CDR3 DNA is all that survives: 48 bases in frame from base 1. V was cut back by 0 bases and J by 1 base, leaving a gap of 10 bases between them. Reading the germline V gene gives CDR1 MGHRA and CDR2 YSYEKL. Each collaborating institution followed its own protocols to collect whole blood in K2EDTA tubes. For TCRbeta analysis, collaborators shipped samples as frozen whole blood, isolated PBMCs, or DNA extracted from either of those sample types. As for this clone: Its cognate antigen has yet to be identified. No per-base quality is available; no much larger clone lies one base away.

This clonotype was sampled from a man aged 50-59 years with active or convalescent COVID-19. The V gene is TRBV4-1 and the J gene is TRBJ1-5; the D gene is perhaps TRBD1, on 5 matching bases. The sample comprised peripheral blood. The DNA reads TGCGCCAGCAGCCAAGACGCAGGGAGGAGCAATCAGCCCCAGCATTTT. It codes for CASSQDAGRSNQPQHF.